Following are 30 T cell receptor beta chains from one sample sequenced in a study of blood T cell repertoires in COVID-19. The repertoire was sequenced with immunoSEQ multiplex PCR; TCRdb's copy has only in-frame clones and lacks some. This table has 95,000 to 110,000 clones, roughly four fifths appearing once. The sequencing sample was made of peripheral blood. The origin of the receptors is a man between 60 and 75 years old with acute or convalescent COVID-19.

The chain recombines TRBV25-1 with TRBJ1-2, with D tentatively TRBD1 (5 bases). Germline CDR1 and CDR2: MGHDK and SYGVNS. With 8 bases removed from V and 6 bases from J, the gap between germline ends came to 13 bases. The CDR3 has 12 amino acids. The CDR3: CASFTGTNGYTF. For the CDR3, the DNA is TGTGCCAGCTTTACCGGGACTAATGGCTACACCTTC.

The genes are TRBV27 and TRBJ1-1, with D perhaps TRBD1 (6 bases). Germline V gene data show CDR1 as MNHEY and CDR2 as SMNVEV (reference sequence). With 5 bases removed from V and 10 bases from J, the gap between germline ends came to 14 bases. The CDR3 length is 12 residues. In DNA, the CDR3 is TGTGCCAGCAGTCCGACCGGACAGCGAGCTTTCTTT. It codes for CASSPTGQRAFF.

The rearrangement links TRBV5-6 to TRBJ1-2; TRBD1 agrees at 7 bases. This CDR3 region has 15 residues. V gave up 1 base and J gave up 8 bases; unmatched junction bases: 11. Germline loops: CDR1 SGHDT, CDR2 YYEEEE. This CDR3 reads CASSLSGQAFFGYTF. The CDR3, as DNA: TGTGCCAGCAGCTTGAGCGGACAGGCCTTTTTCGGCTACACCTTC. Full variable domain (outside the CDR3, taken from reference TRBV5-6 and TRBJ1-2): DAGVTQSPTHLIKTRGQQVTLRCSPKSGHDTVSWYQQALGQGPQFIFQYYEEEERQRGNFPDRFSGHQFPNYSSELNVNALLLGDSALYLCASSLSGQAFFGYTFGSGTRLTVV.

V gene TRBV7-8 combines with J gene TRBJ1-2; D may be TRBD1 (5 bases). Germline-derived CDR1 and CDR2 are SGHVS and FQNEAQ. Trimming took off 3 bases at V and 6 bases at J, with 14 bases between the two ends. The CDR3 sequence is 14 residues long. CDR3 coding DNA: TGTGCCAGCAGCTTTGGGGCTCCTTGGGATGGCTACACCTTC. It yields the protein CASSFGAPWDGYTF.

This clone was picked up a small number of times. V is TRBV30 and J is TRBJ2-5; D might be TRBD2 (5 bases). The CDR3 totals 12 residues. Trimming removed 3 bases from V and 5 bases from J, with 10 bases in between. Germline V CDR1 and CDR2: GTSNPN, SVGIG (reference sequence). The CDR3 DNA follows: TGTGCCTGGAGCCCTAGCTGGGAGACCCAGTACTTC. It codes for CAWSPSWETQYF.

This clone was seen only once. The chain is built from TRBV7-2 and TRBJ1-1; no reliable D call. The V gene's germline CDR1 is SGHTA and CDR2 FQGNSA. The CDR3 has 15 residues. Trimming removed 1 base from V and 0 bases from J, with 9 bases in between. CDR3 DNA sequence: TGTGCCAGCAGCTTAGGGTCACATATGAACACTGAAGCTTTCTTT. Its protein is CASSLGSHMNTEAFF.

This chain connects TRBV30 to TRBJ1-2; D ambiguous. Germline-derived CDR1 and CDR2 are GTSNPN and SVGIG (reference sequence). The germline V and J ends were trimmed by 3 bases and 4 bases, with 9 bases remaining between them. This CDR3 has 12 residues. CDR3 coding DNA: TGTGCCTGGAGGGAGGAGATCTATGGCTACACCTTC. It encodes CAWREEIYGYTF. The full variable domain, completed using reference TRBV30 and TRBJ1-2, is SQTIHQWPATLVQPVGSPLSLECTVEGTSNPNLYWYRQAAGRGLQLLFYSVGIGQISSEVPQNLSASRPQDRQFILSSKKLLLSDSGFYLCAWREEIYGYTFGSGTRLTVV.

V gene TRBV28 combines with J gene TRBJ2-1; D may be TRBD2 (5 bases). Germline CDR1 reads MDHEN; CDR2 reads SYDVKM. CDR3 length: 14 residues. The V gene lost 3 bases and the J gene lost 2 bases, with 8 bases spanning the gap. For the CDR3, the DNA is TGTGCCAGCAGTTTGACCGGGACCTACAATGAGCAGTTCTTC. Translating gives CASSLTGTYNEQFF.

CDR3 protein: CASSLTGAQSYEQYF. The CDR3 bases are TGTGCCAGCAGCTTAACTGGGGCTCAGTCGTACGAGCAGTACTTC. The chain joins TRBV7-3 to TRBJ2-7; perhaps TRBD1 as D (5 bases). CDR1 SGHTA and CDR2 FQGTGA come from the germline V gene. Trimming cost V 0 bases and J 4 bases, with 13 bases left between them. The CDR3 spans 15 residues.

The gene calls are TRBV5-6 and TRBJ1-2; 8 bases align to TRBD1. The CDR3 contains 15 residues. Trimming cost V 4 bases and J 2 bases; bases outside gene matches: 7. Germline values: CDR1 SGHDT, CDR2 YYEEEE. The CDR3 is CASSKTTGANYGYTF. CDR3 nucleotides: TGTGCCAGCAGCAAAACGACAGGGGCCAACTATGGCTACACCTTC.

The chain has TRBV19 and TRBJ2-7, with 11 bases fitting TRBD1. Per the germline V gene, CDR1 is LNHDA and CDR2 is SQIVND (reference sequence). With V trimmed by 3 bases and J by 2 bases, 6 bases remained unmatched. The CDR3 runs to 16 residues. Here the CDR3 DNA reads TGTGCCAGTAGTATGGGGACAGGGGGTACCCCCTACGAGCAGTACTTC. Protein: CASSMGTGGTPYEQYF.

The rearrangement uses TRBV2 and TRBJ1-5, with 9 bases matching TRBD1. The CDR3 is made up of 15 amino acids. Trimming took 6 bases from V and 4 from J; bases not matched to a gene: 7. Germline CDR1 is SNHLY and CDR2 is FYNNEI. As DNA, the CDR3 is TGTGCCAGCAGCACAGGGGGCGCGCGGAATCAGCCCCAGCATTTT. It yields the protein CASSTGGARNQPQHF.

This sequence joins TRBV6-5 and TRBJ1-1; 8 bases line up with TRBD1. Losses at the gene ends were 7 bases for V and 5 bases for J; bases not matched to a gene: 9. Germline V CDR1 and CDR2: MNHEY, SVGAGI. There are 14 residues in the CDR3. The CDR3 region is CASTAGGPRTEAFF. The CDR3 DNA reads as TGTGCCAGCACGGCAGGGGGCCCGAGGACTGAAGCTTTCTTT.

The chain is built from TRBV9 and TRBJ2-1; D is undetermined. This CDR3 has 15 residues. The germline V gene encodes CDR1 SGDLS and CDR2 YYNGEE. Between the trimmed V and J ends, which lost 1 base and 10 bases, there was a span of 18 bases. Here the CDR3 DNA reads TGTGCCAGCAGCGTACCCCCCGGGTCTGGATCAGAGCAGTTCTTC. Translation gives CASSVPPGSGSEQFF.

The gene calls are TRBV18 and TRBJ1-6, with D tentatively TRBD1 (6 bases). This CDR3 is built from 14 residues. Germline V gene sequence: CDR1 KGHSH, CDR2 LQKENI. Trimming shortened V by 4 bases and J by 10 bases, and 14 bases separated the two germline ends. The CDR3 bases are TGTGCCAGCTCACTAGAACAGGGATACTCACCCCTCCACTTT. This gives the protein CASSLEQGYSPLHF.

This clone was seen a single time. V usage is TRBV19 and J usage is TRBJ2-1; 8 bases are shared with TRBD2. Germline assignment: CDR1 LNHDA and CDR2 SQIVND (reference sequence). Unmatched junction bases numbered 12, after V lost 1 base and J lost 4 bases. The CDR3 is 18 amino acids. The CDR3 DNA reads TGTGCCAGTAGTATAGGGTTAAGGACTAGCTCGGGTTACAATGAGCAGTTCTTC. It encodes CASSIGLRTSSGYNEQFF.

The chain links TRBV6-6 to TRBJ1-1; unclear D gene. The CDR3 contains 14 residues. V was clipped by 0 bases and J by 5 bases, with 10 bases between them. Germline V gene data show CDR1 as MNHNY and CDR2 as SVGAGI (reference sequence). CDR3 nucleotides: TGTGCCAGCAGTTACTCTCGTAGGGAGACTGAAGCTTTCTTT. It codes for CASSYSRRETEAFF.

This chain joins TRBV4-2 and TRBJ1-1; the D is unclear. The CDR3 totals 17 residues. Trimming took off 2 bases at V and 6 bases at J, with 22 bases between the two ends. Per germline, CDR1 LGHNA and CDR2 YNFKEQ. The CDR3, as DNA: TGTGCCAGCAGCCAAAAAGTCCCTTCCGGGTTACTAGCTGAAGCTTTCTTT. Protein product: CASSQKVPSGLLAEAFF.

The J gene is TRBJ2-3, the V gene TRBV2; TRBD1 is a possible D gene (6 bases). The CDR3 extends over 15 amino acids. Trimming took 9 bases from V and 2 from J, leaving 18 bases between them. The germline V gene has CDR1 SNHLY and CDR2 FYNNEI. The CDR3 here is CARSGHPPVTDTQYF. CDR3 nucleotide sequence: TGTGCCAGGTCGGGACATCCACCCGTCACAGATACGCAGTATTTT.

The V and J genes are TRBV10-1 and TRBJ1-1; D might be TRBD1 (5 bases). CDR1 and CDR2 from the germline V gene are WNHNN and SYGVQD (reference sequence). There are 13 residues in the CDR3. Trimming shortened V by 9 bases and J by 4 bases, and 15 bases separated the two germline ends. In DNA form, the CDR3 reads TGCGCCAGTCATTACTCTAGGGGCACTGAAGCTTTCTTT. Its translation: CASHYSRGTEAFF.

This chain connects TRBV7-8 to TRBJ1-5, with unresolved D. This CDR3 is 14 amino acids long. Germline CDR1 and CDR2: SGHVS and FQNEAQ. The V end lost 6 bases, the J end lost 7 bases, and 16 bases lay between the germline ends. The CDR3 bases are TGTGCCAGCAGTCTAATTCGGGTAGGACAGCCCCAGCATTTT. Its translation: CASSLIRVGQPQHF.

The CDR3 DNA sequence: TGTGCCAGCAGTTTATCTTACAGGCCGGTTCAGCCCCAGCATTTT. The encoded protein is CASSLSYRPVQPQHF. This chain joins TRBV27 and TRBJ1-5; D may be TRBD1 (5 bases). The CDR3 totals 15 residues. Trimming stripped 0 bases from V and 6 bases from J, with 12 bases between. Germline V CDR1 and CDR2: MNHEY, SMNVEV (reference sequence).

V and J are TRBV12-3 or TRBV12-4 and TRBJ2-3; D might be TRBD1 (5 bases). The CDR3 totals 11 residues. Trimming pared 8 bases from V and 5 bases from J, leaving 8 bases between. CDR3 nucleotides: TGTGCCAGCGGCCAGGGAGATACGCAGTATTTT. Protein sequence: CASGQGDTQYF.

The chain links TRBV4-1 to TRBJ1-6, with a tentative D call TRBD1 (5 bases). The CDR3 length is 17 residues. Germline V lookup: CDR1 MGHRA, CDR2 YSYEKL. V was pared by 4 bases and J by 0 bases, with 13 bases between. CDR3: CASSLTAASSYNSPLHF. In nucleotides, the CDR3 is TGCGCCAGCAGCCTGACAGCCGCAAGCTCCTATAATTCACCCCTCCACTTT.

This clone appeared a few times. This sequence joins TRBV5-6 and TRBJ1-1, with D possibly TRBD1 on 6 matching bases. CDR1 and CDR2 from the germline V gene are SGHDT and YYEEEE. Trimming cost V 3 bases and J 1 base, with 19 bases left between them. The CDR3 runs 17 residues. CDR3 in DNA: TGTGCCAGCAGCTGGGGTGGGGTCGACAGGCCGAACACTGAAGCTTTCTTT. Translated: CASSWGGVDRPNTEAFF.

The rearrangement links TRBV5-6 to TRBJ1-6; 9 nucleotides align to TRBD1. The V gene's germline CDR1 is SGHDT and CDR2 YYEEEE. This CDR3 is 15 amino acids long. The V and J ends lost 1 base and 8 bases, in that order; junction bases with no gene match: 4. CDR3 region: CASSLTGGLDSPLHF. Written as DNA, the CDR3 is TGTGCCAGCAGCTTGACAGGGGGCCTCGATTCACCCCTCCACTTT. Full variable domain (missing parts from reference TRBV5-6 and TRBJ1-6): DAGVTQSPTHLIKTRGQQVTLRCSPKSGHDTVSWYQQALGQGPQFIFQYYEEEERQRGNFPDRFSGHQFPNYSSELNVNALLLGDSALYLCASSLTGGLDSPLHFGNGTRLTVT.

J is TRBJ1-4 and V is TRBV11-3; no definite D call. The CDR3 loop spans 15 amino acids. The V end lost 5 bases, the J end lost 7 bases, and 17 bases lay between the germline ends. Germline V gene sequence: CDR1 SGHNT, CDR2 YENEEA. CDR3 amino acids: CASSPSLGGSEKLFF. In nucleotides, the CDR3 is TGTGCCAGCAGCCCCTCGCTCGGAGGAAGTGAAAAACTGTTTTTT. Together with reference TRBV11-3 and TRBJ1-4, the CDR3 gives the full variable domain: EAGVVQSPRYKIIEKKQPVAFWCNPISGHNTLYWYLQNLGQGPELLIRYENEEAVDDSQLPKDRFSAERLKGVDSTLKIQPAELGDSAVYLCASSPSLGGSEKLFFGSGTQLSVL.

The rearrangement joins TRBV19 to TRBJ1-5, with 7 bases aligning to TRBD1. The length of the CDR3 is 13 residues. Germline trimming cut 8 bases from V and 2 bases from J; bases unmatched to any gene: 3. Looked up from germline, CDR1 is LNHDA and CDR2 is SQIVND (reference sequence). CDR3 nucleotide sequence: TGTGCCAGTGGAACAGGGGGCAATCAGCCCCAGCATTTT. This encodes CASGTGGNQPQHF.

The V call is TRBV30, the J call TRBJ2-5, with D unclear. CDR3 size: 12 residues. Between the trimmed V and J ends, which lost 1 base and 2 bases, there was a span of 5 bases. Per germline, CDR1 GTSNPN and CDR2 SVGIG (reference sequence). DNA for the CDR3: TGTGCCTGGAGTGGGCCTCAAGAGACCCAGTACTTC. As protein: CAWSGPQETQYF.

The DNA for the CDR3 is TGCAGTGCTAGTATGACAGGGGGGGGCTATGGCTACACCTTC. Translating it yields CSASMTGGGYGYTF. The V gene is TRBV20-1, the J gene TRBJ1-2; the match to TRBD1 covers 9 bases. Trimming took 3 bases from V and 4 from J; bases not matched to a gene: 6. Germline values: CDR1 DFQATT, CDR2 SNEGSKA (reference sequence). This CDR3 has 14 amino acids.